Listed here are 6 T cell receptor beta chains from one sample, sequenced in a study of Graves' ophthalmopathy and Graves' hyperthyroidism. Transcripts of RNA were the source for amplifying TCR beta CDR3 regions. The first round was an RT-PCR with HTBI primers, and the second round was a multiplex PCR. TCRdb passed the multiplex PCR reads through MiXCR, listing each CDR3 protein once. The repertoire holds 150,000 or so distinct CDR3 sequences, with 30% to 45% as singletons. Sequencing input: peripheral blood. The receptors were sampled from a woman between 40 and 50 years old with Graves' ophthalmopathy.

This clonotype was counted at least ten times. The genes are TRBV12-3 or TRBV12-4 and TRBJ1-3; D gene ambiguous. The CDR3 has 13 residues. The V gene lost 6 bases and the J gene lost 6 bases, with 12 bases spanning the gap. The CDR3, as DNA: TGTGCCAGCAGACAAAAACCAACAAACACCATATATTTT. Its protein is CASRQKPTNTIYF.

This clonotype showed up many times. This chain links TRBV24-1 with TRBJ2-7; D perhaps matches TRBD2 (6 bases). The CDR3 has 13 residues. Germline CDR1 is KGHDR and CDR2 is SFDVKD. V gave up 2 bases and J gave up 3 bases, with 7 bases separating them. The CDR3 DNA reads TGTGCCACCAGTGATTCGGGACTCTACGAGCAGTACTTC. Amino acids: CATSDSGLYEQYF.

V and J are TRBV5-5 and TRBJ1-3; the D is unclear. V shed 0 bases and J shed 4 bases, with 11 bases lying between them. This CDR3 has 15 residues. Germline V gene data show CDR1 as SGHKS and CDR2 as YYEKEE (reference sequence). Here the CDR3 reads CASSLVEGSGNTIYF. The CDR3 nucleotides read TGTGCCAGCAGCTTGGTCGAGGGTTCCGGAAACACCATATATTTT.

V usage is TRBV12-3 or TRBV12-4 and J usage is TRBJ1-2; D may be TRBD1 (6 bases). V lost 4 bases and J lost 4, with 10 bases in between. The CDR3 covers 13 residues. The CDR3 DNA sequence: TGTGCCAGCAGTTCAACAGGGATCTATGGCTACACCTTC. It yields the protein CASSSTGIYGYTF.

In this sample, this clonotype turned up many times. The chain links TRBV25-1 to TRBJ1-2; D is possibly TRBD1 (6 bases). Between the trimmed V and J ends, which lost 0 bases and 8 bases, there was a span of 10 bases. Germline V CDR1 and CDR2: MGHDK, SYGVNS. CDR3 length: 13 residues. The CDR3 loop is CASSEYGGAGYTF. The CDR3 nucleotides read TGTGCCAGCAGTGAATATGGGGGCGCGGGCTACACCTTC.

This clonotype has a count of ten or more. V is TRBV6-5 and J is TRBJ1-2; 9 bases map to TRBD1. CDR1 is MNHEY, CDR2 SVGAGI, per germline. V gave up 3 bases and J gave up 4 bases; unmatched junction bases: 9. The CDR3 extends over 16 amino acids. DNA of the CDR3: TGTGCCAGCAGTTATAAAACCGGGACAGGGCTCTATGGCTACACCTTC. Residues: CASSYKTGTGLYGYTF.